The T cell receptor (beta chain) under discussion was sequenced for a study of OX40 agonist ivuxolimab in advanced cancers. The germline V and J ends were trimmed by 4 bases and 1 base, with 7 bases remaining between them. The CDR3 is made up of 14 amino acids. Per the germline V gene, CDR1 is MNHEY and CDR2 is SVGAGI. Assay: immunoSEQ multiplex PCR; the TCRdb copy retains only in-frame clones and omits some. The table includes approximately 77,000 clones, approximately 80% detected once. This receptor was identified in an adult with an advanced solid tumor such as melanoma, head and neck, liver or kidney cancer. This specimen was CD4+ or CD8+ T cells sorted from blood, taken in a trial of the OX40 agonist ivuxolimab. The chain couples TRBV6-5 to TRBJ1-4; tentative D call: TRBD1 (5 bases). Here the CDR3 DNA reads TGTGCCAGCAGTTCAGGGTTAACTAATGAAAAACTGTTTTTT. It yields the protein CASSSGLTNEKLFF.